This T cell receptor (beta chain) was profiled in a study of metastatic and nonmetastatic thyroid tumors (dated by TCRdb to 2019 to 2021). About the investigation overall: Repertoires from peripheral blood and from tumor or nodule tissue samples of malignant and benign thyroid patients were compared.

On this clone itself: It has no known antigen specificity. Relative to the germline gene, one junction end is altered; a read error may explain this.

Overall study results and their limits: In both blood and tumor samples, TCR beta diversity was reported to be significantly higher in malignant tumors than in benign nodules.

From cysteine to phenylalanine, the CDR3 is 13 amino acids long. The entry retains the CDR3 DNA only, 39 bases that are in frame from base 1. In the germline V gene (reference sequence), CDR1 corresponds to LNHDA and CDR2 to SQIVND. The method behind the library was PCR. The sequencing machine was an Illumina HiSeq 4000. High-throughput sequencing was used to profile the TCR beta-chain CDR3 region of each patient. Regarding the original processing steps: The researchers built a classifier to tell apart papillary thyroid cancer patients with distant metastasis, based on CDR3 differences among clinicopathological groups. To measure repertoire diversity the researchers used the Shannon index, while the Morisita-Horn index served to gauge how similar the tumor and blood repertoires were. The raw public data were reprocessed by TCRdb itself: fastp quality trimming at Q25, MiXCR clonotype calling, in-frame beta chains only. The V and J calls were determined by TCRdb, not by the authors. A total of over 10,000 clones appear in this sample, around an eighth of them only once. The top ten constitute around a third of the sample.

Before undergoing thyroid surgery, none of the patients had been given any kind of treatment. The study retrospectively analysed patient clinical samples collected from the early 2010s to the late 2010s using T-cell receptor beta sequencing. The sequence derives from a female donor with papillary thyroid cancer or a benign thyroid nodule (not recorded which). Some clones in this sample may be carry-over from other donors' samples. This chain joins TRBV19 to TRBJ1-2, with 9 bases in between that match TRBD1. What was sequenced was blood. The CDR3 reads CDSRTGVAYGYTF. The DNA sequence is as follows: TGTGACAGTAGGACAGGGGTCGCCTATGGCTACACCTTC. With the rest looked up from the reference TRBV19 and TRBJ1-2 genes rather than sequenced, the full variable domain is DGGITQSPKYLFRKEGQNVTLSCEQNLNHDAMYWYRQDPGQGLRLIYYSQIVNDFQKGDIAEGYSVSREKKESFPLTVTSAQKNPTAFYLCDSRTGVAYGYTFGSGTRLTVV.